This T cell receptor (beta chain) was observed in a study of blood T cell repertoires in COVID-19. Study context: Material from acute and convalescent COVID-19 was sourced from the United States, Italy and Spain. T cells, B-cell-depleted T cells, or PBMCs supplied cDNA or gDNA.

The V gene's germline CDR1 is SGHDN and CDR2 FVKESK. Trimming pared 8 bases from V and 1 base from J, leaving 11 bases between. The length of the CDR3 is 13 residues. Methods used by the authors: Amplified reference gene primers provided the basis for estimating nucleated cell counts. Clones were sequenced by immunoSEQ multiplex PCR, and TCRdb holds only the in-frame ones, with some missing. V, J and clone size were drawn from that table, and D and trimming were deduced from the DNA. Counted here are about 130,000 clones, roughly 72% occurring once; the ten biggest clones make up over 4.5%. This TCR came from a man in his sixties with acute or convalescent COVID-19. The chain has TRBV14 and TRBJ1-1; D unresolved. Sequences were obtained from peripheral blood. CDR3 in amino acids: CASLRTANTEAFF. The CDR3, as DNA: TGTGCCAGCCTGAGAACCGCGAACACTGAAGCTTTCTTT.